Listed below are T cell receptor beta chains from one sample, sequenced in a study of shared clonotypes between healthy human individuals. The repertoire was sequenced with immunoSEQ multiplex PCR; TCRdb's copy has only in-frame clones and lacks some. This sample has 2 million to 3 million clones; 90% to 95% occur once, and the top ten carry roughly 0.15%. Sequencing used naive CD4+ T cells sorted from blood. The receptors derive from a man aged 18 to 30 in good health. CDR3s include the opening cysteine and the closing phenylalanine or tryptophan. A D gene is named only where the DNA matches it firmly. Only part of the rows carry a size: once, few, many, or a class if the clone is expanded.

TGTGCCAGCAGTTACCTCCCCTTGACAGGGACCCATCCGAGACAGCCCCAGCATTTT CASSYLPLTGTHPRQPQHF TRBV6-7 - TRBJ1-5 TRBD1
TGTGCCTGCGCGGGAGGAGGGACAGATACGCAGTATTTT CACAGGGTDTQYF TRBV30 - TRBJ2-3 TRBD2
TGTGCCAGCAGTGACGGGGCTACCAAGAGCGCTTTCTTC CASSDGATKSAFF TRBV6-4 - TRBJ2-1 -
TGTGCCAGCAGCTTAGAACTAGTTTCCGATACGCAGTATTTT CASSLELVSDTQYF TRBV7-2 - TRBJ2-3 -
TGTGCCAGCAGACGTCTATCTGCCGATAGGGTAAGATACGAGCAGTACTTC CASRRLSADRVRYEQYF TRBV7-2 - TRBJ2-7 -
TGTGCCAGCAGTTTCGGATTCCTGAACACTGAAGCTTTCTTT CASSFGFLNTEAFF TRBV5-6 - TRBJ1-1 -
TGTGCCAGCAGTTTGGTACAGTATAATTCACCCCTCCACTTT CASSLVQYNSPLHF TRBV6-6 few TRBJ1-6 -
TGTGCCAGCAGCTTAGGTGGCTACCTTTCTGGGGCCAACGTCCTGACTTTC CASSLGGYLSGANVLTF TRBV11-3 - TRBJ2-6 -
TGTGCCAGCAGCCCCCGGGACTTCTCGAGGGGCGTCGGGGAGCTGTTTTTT CASSPRDFSRGVGELFF TRBV9 - TRBJ2-2 -
TGTGCCAGCAGCCAAAGAACAGGAACGAACACCGGGGAGCTGTTTTTT CASSQRTGTNTGELFF TRBV4-2 - TRBJ2-2 -
TGTGCCTGGAACTTGGGTGCAACTAATGAAAAACTGTTTTTT CAWNLGATNEKLFF TRBV30 - TRBJ1-4 -
TGCGCCAGCAGCTCTACGGGACAGGCCTATAATGAAAAACTGTTTTTT CASSSTGQAYNEKLFF TRBV5-1 - TRBJ1-4 TRBD1
TGTGCCAGCAGGACCGGGACAGGGGGCATAAAGCAGTACTTC CASRTGTGGIKQYF TRBV6-1 - TRBJ2-7 TRBD1
TGTGCCAGCAGTGAAAACAGGGATCTTTACTATGGCTACACCTTC CASSENRDLYYGYTF TRBV25-1 - TRBJ1-2 -
TGTGCCAGCAGCCGTAGCGGGAGTCGTTCCTACGAGCAGTACTTC CASSRSGSRSYEQYF TRBV5-4 once TRBJ2-7 TRBD2
TGCGCCAGCAGCTTGGTGGCAGGGTCCAATGAGCAGTTCTTC CASSLVAGSNEQFF TRBV5-1 - TRBJ2-1 -
TGTGCCAGCAGCCTTGTTCCGGGACAAATCCCCTACGAGCAGTACTTC CASSLVPGQIPYEQYF TRBV14 - TRBJ2-7 -